This T cell receptor (beta chain) is drawn from a study of blood T cells in healthy people across ages. The overall study: About one barcoded beta molecule was captured per two T cells (by template switching).

Study-wide points: Diversity estimates drawn from one million T cells were deemed underestimates. Whereas aged donors had fewer naive CD4+ cells, long-lived donors had more of them and higher diversity.

A note on this clonotype: Antigen unknown.

A J-beta primer mix and a sample-barcoded 5' primer were used in a second PCR of about 7 to 12 cycles. MiXCR, applied by TCRdb to the 5' RACE reads, yields one record per CDR3 protein. The sample yields 250,000 to 300,000 distinct CDR3 sequences, around 30% seen once. This TCR derives from a woman in her seventies in good health. What was sequenced was blood.

The CDR3 here is CASSYPGEVKTQYF. CDR3 DNA sequence: TGTGCCAGCAGTTACCCGGGCGAGGTGAAGACCCAGTACTTC. The J gene is TRBJ2-5, the V gene TRBV6-6; D uncertain. V lost 2 bases and J 6 bases, leaving 13 bases between the germline ends. Per germline, CDR1 MNHNY and CDR2 SVGAGI (reference sequence). The CDR3 is 14 amino acids.